This entry concerns a single T cell receptor beta chain. Each CDR3 protein gets one entry after TCRdb re-called the RT-PCR reads with MiXCR. The repertoire holds hundreds of thousands of distinct CDR3 sequences, with 11% as singletons. The sample belongs to a study of response to subunit inactivated influenza vaccine. In germline, CDR1 is MNHNS, CDR2 SASEGT. The length of the CDR3 is 14 residues. The V end was cut by 7 bases, the J end by 4 bases, with 13 bases between. These data are also associated with another study on T cells expressing NK-cell markers. As reported in that work: Making the TCR beta cDNA relied on 5'RACE template switching with UMIs. The sequencing cohort of eight donors included seven HCMV-seropositive individuals and one seronegative individual. Of the CD8+ T cells in roughly 6 donors, about 1.0-7.0% belonged to dominant NKG2C+ clonotypes. Leadership of the CD3+CD56-NKG2C+ fraction also belonged to these clonotypes in four donors. It remained uncertain whether the expanded NKG2C+ T cell clones were specific for HCMV antigens.

Source: PBMCs from blood, taken on the day of vaccination. This TCR derives from a man in his fifties who received an inactivated influenza vaccine. V and J are TRBV6-1 and TRBJ2-2, with D possibly being TRBD2 (5 bases). The CDR3, as DNA: TGTGCCAGCAAGGGAGTGCGTGGCACCGGGGAGCTGTTTTTT. It specifies CASKGVRGTGELFF.